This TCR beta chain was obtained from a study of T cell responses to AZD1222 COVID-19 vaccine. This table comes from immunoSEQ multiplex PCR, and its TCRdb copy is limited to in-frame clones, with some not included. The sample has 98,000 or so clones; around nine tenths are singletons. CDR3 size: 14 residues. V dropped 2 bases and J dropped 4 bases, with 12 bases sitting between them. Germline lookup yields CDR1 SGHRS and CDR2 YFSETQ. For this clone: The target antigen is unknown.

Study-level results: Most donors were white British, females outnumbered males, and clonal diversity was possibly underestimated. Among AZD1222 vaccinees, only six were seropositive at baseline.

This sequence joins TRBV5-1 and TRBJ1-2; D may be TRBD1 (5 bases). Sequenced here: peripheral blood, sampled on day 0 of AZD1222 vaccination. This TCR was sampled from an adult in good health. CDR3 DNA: TGCGCCAGCAGCTTAACAGGAACTTCCTATGGCTACACCTTC. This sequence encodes CASSLTGTSYGYTF.